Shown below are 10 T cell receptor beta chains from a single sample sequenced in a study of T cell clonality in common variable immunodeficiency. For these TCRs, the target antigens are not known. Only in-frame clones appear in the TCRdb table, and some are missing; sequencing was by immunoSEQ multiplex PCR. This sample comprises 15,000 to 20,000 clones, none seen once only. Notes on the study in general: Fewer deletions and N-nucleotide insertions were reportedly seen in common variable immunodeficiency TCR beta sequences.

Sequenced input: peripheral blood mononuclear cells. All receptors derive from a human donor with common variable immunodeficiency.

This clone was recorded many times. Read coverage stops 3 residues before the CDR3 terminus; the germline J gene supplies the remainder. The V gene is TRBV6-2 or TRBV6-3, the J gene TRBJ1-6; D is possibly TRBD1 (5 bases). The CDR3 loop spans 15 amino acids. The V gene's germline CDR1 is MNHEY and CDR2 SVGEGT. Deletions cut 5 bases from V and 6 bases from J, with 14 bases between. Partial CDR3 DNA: TGTGCCAGCAGTGGGGCCAGCCTTATTAATTCACCC. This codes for CASSGASLINSP. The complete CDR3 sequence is CASSGASLINSPLHF.

The CDR3 sequence is CAIRRQGQGYEQYF. The covered CDR3 bases are TGTGCCATCAGGCGACAGGGGCAAGGCTACGAG. The V gene is TRBV10-3, the J gene TRBJ2-7; 8 bases agree with TRBD1. The read gets to within 3 residues of the CDR3 end, and the germline J gene fills in the rest. The ends lost 6 bases at V and 3 bases at J; junction bases unmatched: 7. CDR1 is ENHRY and CDR2 is SYGVKD in the germline V gene. The CDR3 covers 14 residues.

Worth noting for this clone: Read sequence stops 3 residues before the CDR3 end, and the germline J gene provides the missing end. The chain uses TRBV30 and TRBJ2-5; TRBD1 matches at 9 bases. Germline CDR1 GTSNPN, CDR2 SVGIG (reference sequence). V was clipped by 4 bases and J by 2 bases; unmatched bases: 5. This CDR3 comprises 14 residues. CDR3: CAWTDRGAQETQYF. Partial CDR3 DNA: TGTGCCTGGACAGACAGGGGGGCACAAGAGACC.

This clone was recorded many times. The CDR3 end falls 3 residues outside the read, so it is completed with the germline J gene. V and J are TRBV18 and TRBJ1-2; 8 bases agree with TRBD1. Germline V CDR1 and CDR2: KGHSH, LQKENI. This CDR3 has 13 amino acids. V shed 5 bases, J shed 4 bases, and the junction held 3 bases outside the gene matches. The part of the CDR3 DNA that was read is TGTGCCAGCTCAGGGGACAGGATCTATGGC. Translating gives CASSGDRIYG. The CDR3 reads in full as CASSGDRIYGYTF.

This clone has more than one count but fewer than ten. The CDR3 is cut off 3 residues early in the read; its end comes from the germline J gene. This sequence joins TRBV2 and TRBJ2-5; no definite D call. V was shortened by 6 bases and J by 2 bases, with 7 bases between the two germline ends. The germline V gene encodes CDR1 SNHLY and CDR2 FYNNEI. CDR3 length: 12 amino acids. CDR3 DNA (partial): TGTGCCAGCAGCTCAGATCAAGAGACC. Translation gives CASSSDQET. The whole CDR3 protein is CASSSDQETQYF.

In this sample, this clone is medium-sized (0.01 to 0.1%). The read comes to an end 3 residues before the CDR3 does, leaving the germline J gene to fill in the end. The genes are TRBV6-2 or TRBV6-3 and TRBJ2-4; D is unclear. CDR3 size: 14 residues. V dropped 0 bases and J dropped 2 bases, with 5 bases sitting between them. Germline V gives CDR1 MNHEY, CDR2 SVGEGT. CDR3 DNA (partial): TGTGCCAGCAGTTACTCAGGCCCCAAAAACATT. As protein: CASSYSGPKNI. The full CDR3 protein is CASSYSGPKNIQYF.

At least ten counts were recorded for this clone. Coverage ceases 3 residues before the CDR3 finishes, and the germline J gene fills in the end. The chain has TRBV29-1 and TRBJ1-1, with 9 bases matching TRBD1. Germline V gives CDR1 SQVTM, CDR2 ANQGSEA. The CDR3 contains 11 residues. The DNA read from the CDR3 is TGCAGCGTCAGGGACAGGGCGGGC. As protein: CSVRDRAG. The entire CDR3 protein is CSVRDRAGAFF.

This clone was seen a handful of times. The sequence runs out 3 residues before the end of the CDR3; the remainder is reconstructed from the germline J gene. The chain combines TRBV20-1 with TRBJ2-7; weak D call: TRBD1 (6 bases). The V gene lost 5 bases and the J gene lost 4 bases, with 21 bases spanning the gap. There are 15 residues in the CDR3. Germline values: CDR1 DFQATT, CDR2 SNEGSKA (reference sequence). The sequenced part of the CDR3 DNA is TGCAGTGCTGTGGACGGCGGCCAGGGGTTATACGAG. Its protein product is CSAVDGGQGLYE. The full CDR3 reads CSAVDGGQGLYEQYF.

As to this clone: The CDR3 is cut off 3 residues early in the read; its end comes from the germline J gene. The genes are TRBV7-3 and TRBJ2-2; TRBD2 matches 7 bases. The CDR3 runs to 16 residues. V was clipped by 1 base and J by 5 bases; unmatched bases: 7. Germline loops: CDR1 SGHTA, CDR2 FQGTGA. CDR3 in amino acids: CASSLNPSGTTGELFF. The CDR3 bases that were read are TGTGCCAGCAGCTTAAACCCTAGCGGAACTACCGGGGAG.

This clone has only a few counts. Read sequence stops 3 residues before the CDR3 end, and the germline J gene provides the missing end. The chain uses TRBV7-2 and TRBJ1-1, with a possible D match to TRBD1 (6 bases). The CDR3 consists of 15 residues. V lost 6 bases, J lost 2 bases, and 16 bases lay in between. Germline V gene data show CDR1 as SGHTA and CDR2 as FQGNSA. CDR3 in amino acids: CASRLRGGANTEAFF. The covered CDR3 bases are TGTGCCAGCAGACTTAGGGGGGGAGCCAACACTGAA. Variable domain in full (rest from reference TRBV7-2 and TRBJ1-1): GAGVSQSPSNKVTEKGKDVELRCDPISGHTALYWYRQSLGQGLEFLIYFQGNSAPDKSGLPSDRFSAERTGGSVSTLTIQRTQQEDSAVYLCASRLRGGANTEAFFGQGTRLTVV.